This T cell receptor beta chain comes out of a study of immune cell composition in non-small cell lung cancer. Study-level background: Tumours were mainly lung adenocarcinoma or squamous cell carcinoma.

The table came from immunoSEQ multiplex PCR; TCRdb's copy has only in-frame clones and leaves some out. The sample shows around 9,100 clones, around four fifths of them seen only once. This CDR3 is 15 amino acids long. V lost 0 bases and J lost 5, with 12 bases in between. Germline lookup yields CDR1 SGHDT and CDR2 YYEEEE. Sequencing used lung tumor tissue. The sequence was collected from a human donor with non-small cell lung cancer. V is TRBV5-6 and J is TRBJ2-1; a weak D match, TRBD1 (5 bases). The CDR3 region is CASSLVGRAHNEQFF. The CDR3, as DNA: TGTGCCAGCAGCTTGGTTGGCAGGGCCCACAATGAGCAGTTCTTC.